Following are 5 T cell receptor beta chains from one sample sequenced in a study of human T cells and chemical hapten exposure. The sample's time point: pre-sensitization, week 0. Treatment of the sample: therapeutic diphenylcyclopropenone sensitization with weekly scalp DPC. TCRdb re-derived calls from the RACE reads in MiXCR, one entry per CDR3 protein. In the table there are about 51,000 distinct CDR3 sequences, around 9.4% of which are singletons. The material was whole blood, obtained in connection with sensitization to the hapten diphenylcyclopropenone (DPC). The receptors come from a woman in her forties with alopecia areata. Some clones in this sample may be carry-over from other donors' samples.

The table lists this clonotype with many counts. The V gene is TRBV29-1, the J gene TRBJ2-3; no clear D. Germline V gene lookup returns CDR1 SQVTM and CDR2 ANQGSEA. This CDR3 is built from 13 residues. The ends were cut back, 7 bases at V and 6 bases at J, with 17 bases in the middle. Written as DNA, the CDR3 is TGCAGCGGGGCGGTAACCTATAGGGATACGCAGTATTTT. The encoded protein is CSGAVTYRDTQYF.

This clonotype was found a few times. The genes are TRBV10-2 and TRBJ2-1; the D gene is possibly TRBD2 (5 bases). Trimming removed 3 bases at V and 7 bases at J, with 13 bases between. This CDR3 has 14 residues. From germline, CDR1 is WSHSY and CDR2 SAAADI. The CDR3 here is CASSDPPTGNEQFF. The CDR3 bases are TGCGCCAGCAGTGATCCCCCCACGGGGAATGAGCAGTTCTTC.

This clonotype turned up a few times. This chain uses TRBV7-2 with TRBJ2-1; D gene unclear. CDR1 SGHTA and CDR2 FQGNSA come from the germline V gene. The CDR3 contains 15 residues. V was clipped by 1 base and J by 4 bases, with 11 bases between them. The CDR3 coding sequence is TGTGCCAGCAGCTTAGTTGGCGGAAGTTACAATGAGCAGTTCTTC. Its translation: CASSLVGGSYNEQFF. Drawing the rest from reference TRBV7-2 and TRBJ2-1, the complete variable domain is GAGVSQSPSNKVTEKGKDVELRCDPISGHTALYWYRQSLGQGLEFLIYFQGNSAPDKSGLPSDRFSAERTGGSVSTLTIQRTQQEDSAVYLCASSLVGGSYNEQFFGPGTRLTVL.

This clonotype was seen more than once but under ten times. The V gene is TRBV20-1, the J gene TRBJ2-6; 8 bases are shared with TRBD1. Germline trimming cut 0 bases from V and 0 bases from J; bases unmatched to any gene: 7. The germline gives CDR1 DFQATT, CDR2 SNEGSKA (reference sequence). CDR3 length equals 18 residues. DNA of the CDR3: TGCAGTGCTAGAGATCCGGACAGGGCCGTCTCTGGGGCCAACGTCCTGACTTTC. Translation gives CSARDPDRAVSGANVLTF.

This chain joins TRBV5-1 and TRBJ2-2, with no clear D. Deletions cut 4 bases from V and 1 base from J, with 11 bases between. The CDR3 totals 15 residues. Germline V CDR1 and CDR2: SGHRS, YFSETQ. The CDR3 spells CASSPGDLNTGELFF. CDR3 sequence (DNA): TGCGCCAGCAGCCCAGGAGACCTGAACACCGGGGAGCTGTTTTTT. The complete variable domain, with remaining parts taken from reference TRBV5-1 and TRBJ2-2, reads KAGVTQTPRYLIKTRGQQVTLSCSPISGHRSVSWYQQTPGQGLQFLFEYFSETQRNKGNFPGRFSGRQFSNSRSEMNVSTLELGDSALYLCASSPGDLNTGELFFGEGSRLTVL.